The 31 T cell receptor beta chains below were found in one sample sequenced in a study of response to subunit inactivated influenza vaccine. MiXCR, applied by TCRdb to the RT-PCR reads, yields one record per CDR3 protein. The data contain 550,000 to 650,000 distinct CDR3 sequences, approximately 12% of them seen just once; the ten biggest clones take up 10%. Sequences were derived from PBMCs from blood, sampled on the day of vaccination. All receptors derive from a man aged 50 to 60 who received an inactivated influenza vaccine.

This clonotype turned up a few times. This sequence joins TRBV29-1 and TRBJ2-7, with 8 nucleotides matching TRBD1. V was pared by 6 bases and J by 3 bases, with 10 bases of the junction left unmatched. CDR3 length equals 14 residues. Germline V gives CDR1 SQVTM, CDR2 ANQGSEA. DNA for the CDR3: TGCAGCGTCCTCAGTCCCGGGACAGGCTACGAGCAGTACTTC. Translating it yields CSVLSPGTGYEQYF.

The chain employs TRBV4-2 and TRBJ2-7; 7 nucleotides match TRBD2. Looked up from germline, CDR1 is LGHNA and CDR2 is YNFKEQ. The CDR3 has 15 amino acids. With 2 bases clipped from V and 5 bases from J, the junction kept 9 bases outside the gene matches. In DNA form, the CDR3 reads TGTGCCAGCAGCCAACCTCGGGGGGTCAAGAACGAGCAGTACTTC. Its translation: CASSQPRGVKNEQYF.

Many counts were recorded for this clonotype. J is TRBJ2-3 and V is TRBV5-1; 8 nucleotides match TRBD1. From germline, CDR1 is SGHRS and CDR2 YFSETQ. V lost 3 bases and J lost 5; bases outside the gene matches: 5. The CDR3 is made up of 14 amino acids. The CDR3 sequence is CASSYGQGIDTQYF. The CDR3 DNA follows: TGCGCCAGCAGCTACGGACAGGGCATAGATACGCAGTATTTT.

The V and J genes are TRBV11-2 and TRBJ2-3; D unclear. This CDR3 contains 13 residues. Per the germline V gene, CDR1 is SGHAT and CDR2 is FQNNGV. V dropped 7 bases and J dropped 2 bases, with 10 bases sitting between them. In DNA form, the CDR3 reads TGTGCCAGCACGCTGTTTACCACAGATACGCAGTATTTT. Its translation is CASTLFTTDTQYF.

The table lists this clonotype with many counts. The chain employs TRBV7-9 and TRBJ2-1; D gene unclear. The CDR3 loop spans 11 amino acids. V lost 5 bases and J lost 9, with 8 bases in between. Germline CDR1 SEHNR, CDR2 FQNEAQ (reference sequence). This CDR3 reads CASSLRGEQFF. CDR3 bases: TGTGCCAGCAGCCTAAGAGGTGAGCAGTTCTTC.

This chain joins TRBV15 and TRBJ2-2, with D unclear. CDR3 length: 14 residues. With 5 bases removed from V and 3 bases from J, the gap between germline ends came to 10 bases. Germline V gene lookup returns CDR1 LNHNV and CDR2 YYDKDF (reference sequence). The CDR3 DNA sequence: TGTGCCACCAGCCCTACTCGGGACACCGGGGAGCTGTTTTTT. This translates into CATSPTRDTGELFF.

V is TRBV5-1 and J is TRBJ2-7, with 8 nucleotides matching TRBD2. The CDR3 covers 15 residues. Losses at the gene ends were 3 bases for V and 1 base for J; bases not matched to a gene: 6. Germline V gives CDR1 SGHRS, CDR2 YFSETQ. CDR3 protein: CASSYSGGQSYEQYF. CDR3 DNA: TGCGCCAGCAGCTACTCGGGAGGGCAGTCCTACGAGCAGTACTTC.

Turning to this clonotype: At one end, the junction sequence differs from germline, possibly due to a read error. V is TRBV14 and J is TRBJ2-5; 8 nucleotides agree with TRBD2. The CDR3 has 14 residues. Germline CDR1 is SGHDN and CDR2 is FVKESK. The CDR3 here is CASSRGILLAAHYF. Here the CDR3 DNA reads TGTGCCAGCAGCCGGGGGATCTTACTAGCGGCCCACTACTTC. Variable domain in full (rest from reference TRBV14 and TRBJ2-5): EAGVTQFPSHSVIEKGQTVTLRCDPISGHDNLYWYRRVMGKEIKFLLHFVKESKQDESGMPNNRFLAERTGGTYSTLKVQPAELEDSGVYFCASSRGILLAAHYFGPGTRLLVL.

In its sample, this clonotype was seen a few times. This CDR3 is CASQSQQGSRNTIYF. The CDR3 DNA is TGTGCCAGCCAAAGCCAACAGGGGAGCCGAAACACCATATATTTT. This chain links TRBV12-3 or TRBV12-4 with TRBJ1-3; TRBD1 matches 7 bases. V trimming: 8 bases; J trimming: 5 bases; junction bases outside the gene matches: 12. This CDR3 has 15 residues.

This clonotype appeared a few times. The chain is built from TRBV5-5 and TRBJ1-2; D is unresolved. This CDR3 region has 15 residues. Looked up from germline, CDR1 is SGHKS and CDR2 is YYEKEE (reference sequence). V was clipped by 0 bases and J by 9 bases, with 18 bases between them. The CDR3 reads CASSLAAGRPGRYTF. In nucleotides, the CDR3 is TGTGCCAGCAGCTTGGCCGCTGGTAGGCCCGGACGCTACACCTTC.

This clonotype occurred many times. This chain connects TRBV20-1 to TRBJ1-5; D is possibly TRBD1 (5 bases). Germline V gives CDR1 DFQATT, CDR2 SNEGSKA (reference sequence). Trimming shortened V by 6 bases and J by 4 bases, and 10 bases separated the two germline ends. This CDR3 spans 12 amino acids. The CDR3 spells CSAGTVNQPQHF. In DNA, the CDR3 is TGCAGTGCAGGGACGGTGAATCAGCCCCAGCATTTT.

The chain is built from TRBV5-6 and TRBJ1-2; the D gene is possibly TRBD1 (6 bases). CDR3 length equals 15 residues. The germline V gene encodes CDR1 SGHDT and CDR2 YYEEEE. The V gene lost 0 bases and the J gene lost 5 bases, with 14 bases spanning the gap. CDR3 amino acids: CASSLVSGHVYGYTF. CDR3 bases: TGTGCCAGCAGCTTGGTTTCGGGACATGTTTATGGCTACACCTTC.

This clonotype was seen a handful of times. This rearrangement joins TRBV4-3 to TRBJ2-5, with 7 bases lining up with TRBD1. This CDR3 contains 15 residues. V lost 2 bases and J lost 1; bases outside the gene matches: 4. The V gene's germline CDR1 is LGHNA and CDR2 YSLEER. The DNA of the CDR3 is TGCGCCAGCAGCCAATACAGGGGCCTCCAAGAGACCCAGTACTTC. Its protein is CASSQYRGLQETQYF.

Only a few counts were recorded for this clonotype. This CDR3 is CASSLVLGASTDTQYF. The DNA of the CDR3 is TGCGCCAGCAGCTTGGTTCTCGGGGCGAGCACAGATACGCAGTATTTT. The rearrangement uses TRBV5-1 and TRBJ2-3; D may correspond to TRBD1 or TRBD2 (5 bases each). This CDR3 spans 16 amino acids. With 0 bases removed from V and 0 bases from J, the gap between germline ends came to 11 bases. Per the germline V gene, CDR1 is SGHRS and CDR2 is YFSETQ.

This clonotype turned up a few times. V is TRBV20-1 and J is TRBJ1-2; D gene ambiguous. V lost 3 bases and J 4 bases, leaving 9 bases between the germline ends. This CDR3 region has 12 residues. Germline V CDR1 and CDR2: DFQATT, SNEGSKA (reference sequence). In DNA, the CDR3 is TGCAGTGCTAGTCCCGCCACCTATGGCTACACCTTC. Amino acid sequence: CSASPATYGYTF.

This clonotype was seen more than once but under ten times. The chain employs TRBV6-2 or TRBV6-3 and TRBJ1-5, with a tentative D call TRBD1 (5 bases). From germline, CDR1 is MNHEY and CDR2 SVGEGT. Trimming removed 7 bases from V and 3 bases from J, with 13 bases in between. The CDR3 length is 14 residues. CDR3 DNA sequence: TGTGCCAGCATGGGGCAGCCCTACAATCAGCCCCAGCATTTT. As protein: CASMGQPYNQPQHF.

The CDR3 loop is CASSPSRDSNEQFF. DNA of the CDR3: TGTGCCAGCAGCCCCTCCCGGGACAGCAATGAGCAGTTCTTC. The chain joins TRBV6-1 to TRBJ2-1; 7 bases align to TRBD1. Per the germline V gene, CDR1 is MNHNS and CDR2 is SASEGT. V lost 6 bases and J lost 6; bases outside the gene matches: 8. The CDR3 runs to 14 residues.

This rearrangement joins TRBV10-3 to TRBJ2-3; D not certain. In germline, CDR1 is ENHRY, CDR2 SYGVKD. Trimming stripped 0 bases from V and 5 bases from J, with 15 bases between. The CDR3 loop spans 16 amino acids. Here the CDR3 DNA reads TGTGCCATCAGTGAGTCGATACGGAGTATAGGAGATACGCAGTATTTT. This gives the protein CAISESIRSIGDTQYF.

The chain combines TRBV29-1 with TRBJ2-7; no clear D gene. V shed 8 bases and J shed 2 bases, with 13 bases lying between them. This CDR3 has 12 amino acids. CDR1 is SQVTM, CDR2 ANQGSEA, per germline. CDR3 sequence reads: CSTQDKPYEQYF. The CDR3 DNA reads as TGCAGCACCCAAGACAAACCCTACGAGCAGTACTTC.

This clonotype has just a few counts. The chain is built from TRBV19 and TRBJ2-1; 12 bases align to TRBD2. V lost 7 bases, J lost 4 bases, and 8 bases stayed unmatched. This CDR3 is 16 amino acids long. CDR1 is LNHDA, CDR2 SQIVND, per germline (reference sequence). The DNA of the CDR3 is TGTGCCAGTAACTCTCTGACTAGCGGGGGATACAATGAGCAGTTCTTC. The encoded protein is CASNSLTSGGYNEQFF.

The table lists this clonotype with a few counts. The chain joins TRBV4-2 to TRBJ2-1, with 16 bases matching TRBD2. Trimming at V came to 3 bases and at J to 1 base, leaving 3 bases not matched to a gene. The germline V gene has CDR1 LGHNA and CDR2 YNFKEQ. The CDR3 is 18 amino acids. The CDR3: CASSHGTSGGDSYNEQFF. In DNA form, the CDR3 reads TGTGCCAGCAGCCACGGGACTAGCGGGGGGGATTCCTACAATGAGCAGTTCTTC.

The V gene is TRBV4-3, the J gene TRBJ2-5; the D call may be TRBD1 or TRBD2 (5 bases each). V lost 1 base and J lost 2, with 11 bases in between. Per germline, CDR1 LGHNA and CDR2 YSLEER. The CDR3 runs to 15 residues. CDR3 sequence reads: CASSQVVGGQETQYF. CDR3 nucleotides: TGCGCCAGCAGCCAAGTGGTTGGGGGTCAAGAGACCCAGTACTTC.

A few counts support this clonotype. The genes are TRBV11-2 and TRBJ1-5; TRBD1 matches 7 bases. The CDR3 runs 18 residues. Germline V gene sequence: CDR1 SGHAT, CDR2 FQNNGV. Germline trimming cut 5 bases from V and 0 bases from J; bases unmatched to any gene: 13. CDR3 sequence reads: CASSPAVGTVYSNQPQHF. The CDR3 DNA is TGTGCCAGCAGCCCCGCGGTCGGGACAGTTTATAGCAATCAGCCCCAGCATTTT.

This clonotype occurred many times. V and J are TRBV28 and TRBJ2-7, with a tentative D call TRBD1 (6 bases). Trimming left V 6 bases short and J 7 bases short, with 10 bases between. The CDR3 has 11 residues. Germline V gene sequence: CDR1 MDHEN, CDR2 SYDVKM. The CDR3 DNA sequence: TGTGCCAGCAGGACAGGTTGGGAGCAGTACTTC. It encodes CASRTGWEQYF.

The rearrangement links TRBV6-2 or TRBV6-3 to TRBJ2-1; 13 bases align to TRBD2. Per germline, CDR1 MNHEY and CDR2 SVGEGT. This CDR3 spans 19 amino acids. Trimming cost V 6 bases and J 8 bases; bases outside gene matches: 19. This CDR3 is CASRKNVLAGGPRGDEQFF. The CDR3, as DNA: TGTGCCAGCAGAAAGAACGTACTAGCGGGAGGGCCCAGGGGTGATGAGCAGTTCTTC.

For this clonotype: At one boundary the junction diverges from the germline segment, which might be a read error. The gene calls are TRBV5-1 and TRBJ2-3, with 8 bases lining up with TRBD1. Germline values: CDR1 SGHRS, CDR2 YFSETQ. The CDR3 extends over 16 amino acids. CDR3 region: CASSLVSGGRTETQYF. In nucleotides, the CDR3 is TGCGCCAGCAGCTTGGTTTCAGGGGGCAGGACAGAAACGCAGTATTTT.

The V and J genes are TRBV6-2 or TRBV6-3 and TRBJ2-2; D uncertain. The germline V gene encodes CDR1 MNHEY and CDR2 SVGEGT. This CDR3 comprises 14 residues. V gave up 8 bases and J gave up 0 bases, with 10 bases separating them. The CDR3 reads CASAATANTGELFF. The CDR3 DNA reads TGTGCCAGCGCTGCGACGGCGAACACCGGGGAGCTGTTTTTT.

In its sample, this clonotype was seen a few times. This chain connects TRBV7-8 to TRBJ2-3, with unresolved D. Trimming took 2 bases from V and 3 from J, leaving 18 bases between them. From germline, CDR1 is SGHVS and CDR2 FQNEAQ. The CDR3 is 17 residues long. The CDR3 protein is CASSLSILTRITDTQYF. The CDR3 nucleotides are TGTGCCAGCAGCTTATCGATCCTTACGAGGATTACAGATACGCAGTATTTT.

This clonotype was picked up a small number of times. The chain is built from TRBV7-6 and TRBJ2-3; 11 bases map to TRBD2. Unmatched junction bases numbered 5, after V lost 2 bases and J lost 1 base. Germline CDR1 and CDR2: SGHVS and FNYEAQ. The CDR3 extends over 17 amino acids. The CDR3 DNA is TGTGCCAGCAGCTTAAGCCCGGGACTAGCGGGCACAGATACGCAGTATTTT. This sequence encodes CASSLSPGLAGTDTQYF.

This clonotype was recorded many times. This chain joins TRBV6-5 and TRBJ2-3; 9 bases align to TRBD2. CDR3 size: 17 residues. V shed 2 bases and J 5 bases; nucleotides not matched to a gene: 11. Germline loops: CDR1 MNHEY, CDR2 SVGAGI. CDR3 nucleotide sequence: TGTGCCAGCAGTTACGAGACTAGCGGAGGAGAGAGAGATACGCAGTATTTT. This codes for CASSYETSGGERDTQYF.

The chain is built from TRBV7-2 and TRBJ2-7; unclear D gene. The germline V gene has CDR1 SGHTA and CDR2 FQGNSA. The CDR3 consists of 15 residues. Trimming stripped 5 bases from V and 0 bases from J, with 14 bases between. CDR3 DNA sequence: TGTGCCAGCAGCCTCCGTTCAGACCCCTCCTACGAGCAGTACTTC. This gives the protein CASSLRSDPSYEQYF. The full variable domain, with the rest looked up from reference TRBV7-2 and TRBJ2-7, is GAGVSQSPSNKVTEKGKDVELRCDPISGHTALYWYRQSLGQGLEFLIYFQGNSAPDKSGLPSDRFSAERTGGSVSTLTIQRTQQEDSAVYLCASSLRSDPSYEQYFGPGTRLTVT.